This record covers a single T cell receptor beta chain. This specimen belongs to a study of blood T cell repertoires in COVID-19. Across the whole study: Material from acute and convalescent COVID-19 was sourced from the United States, Italy and Spain. Nucleic acid was either cDNA or gDNA, and it came from T cells, B-cell-depleted T cells, or PBMCs.

Original methodology: Counts of nucleated cells, estimated from reference gene primer amplification, were obtained. Assay used: immunoSEQ multiplex PCR; TCRdb lists only in-frame clones, some missing. V, J and clone size are taken as reported in that table, and D and trimming were inferred from the DNA itself. The sample contains more than 150,000 clones, around four fifths of which appear only once. Unmatched junction bases numbered 11, after V lost 6 bases and J lost 2 bases. Germline CDR1 reads WNHNN; CDR2 reads SYGVQD (reference sequence). CDR3 length: 19 residues. Sequencing was performed on peripheral blood. The chain couples TRBV10-1 to TRBJ2-3; 16 bases are a match to TRBD2. The source of this sequence is a man aged 30 to 45 with active or convalescent COVID-19. The CDR3 DNA is TGCGCCAGCAGCGCCGGGACTAGCGGGAGGGGTTTCCACACAGATACGCAGTATTTT. It yields the protein CASSAGTSGRGFHTDTQYF.